The T cell receptor beta chain under discussion was sequenced for a study of T cell responses to AZD1222 COVID-19 vaccine. The table came from immunoSEQ multiplex PCR; TCRdb's copy has only in-frame clones and leaves some out. The sample carries 200,000 to 250,000 clones, about 94% recorded once. Study-wide results and caveats: Seropositivity was recorded at baseline in only a handful of AZD1222 recipients. Spike-specific TCR breadth rose after two AZD1222 doses, and depth rose as well. At 160-218 and 743-854, vaccine-associated CD4 TCRs were dominant, and they spanned spike.

The CDR3 covers 13 residues. Deletions cut 4 bases from V and 4 bases from J, with 10 bases between. Points on this clone: The antigen is undetermined.

The clonotype originates from an adult who received the MenACWY meningococcal vaccine as a control. This specimen consisted of peripheral blood, obtained 28 days after the second dose of the MenACWY control vaccine. The gene calls are TRBV12-3 or TRBV12-4 and TRBJ1-1, with a weak D call TRBD1 (6 bases). The DNA of the CDR3 is TGTGCCAGCAGTTCGCAGGGGCGCACTGAAGCTTTCTTT. Protein sequence: CASSSQGRTEAFF.